These 22 T cell receptor beta chains were all obtained from the same sample, sequenced in a study of blood T cell repertoires in COVID-19. Generated by immunoSEQ multiplex PCR, the TCRdb table keeps only in-frame clones and is missing some. The sample comprises about 150,000 clones, roughly 80% of which are singletons, and approximately 30% rests with the top ten. Sequenced input: peripheral blood. The receptors were sampled from a woman aged 55-70 years with acute or convalescent COVID-19.

This clone was found a few times. The gene calls are TRBV19 and TRBJ1-1; 10 nucleotides line up with TRBD1. The germline V gene has CDR1 LNHDA and CDR2 SQIVND (reference sequence). The CDR3 spans 16 residues. Trimming cost V 3 bases and J 7 bases; bases outside gene matches: 11. The CDR3 coding sequence is TGTGCCAGTAGTATTCGGCAGGGGACAGGGGCCGGTGAAGCTTTCTTT. Protein sequence: CASSIRQGTGAGEAFF.

This chain connects TRBV5-4 to TRBJ1-2, with D possibly being TRBD1 (5 bases). The CDR3 sequence is 17 residues long. Per the germline V gene, CDR1 is SGHNT and CDR2 is YYREEE (reference sequence). The V gene lost 6 bases and the J gene lost 2 bases, with 23 bases spanning the gap. CDR3 protein: CASTLSGGTRVNYGYTF. CDR3 coding DNA: TGTGCCAGCACCCTATCGGGGGGGACCCGCGTAAACTATGGCTACACCTTC.

This clone was detected only a few times. This sequence joins TRBV6-5 and TRBJ2-7; 7 bases are shared with TRBD1. V was pared by 6 bases and J by 6 bases, with 8 bases of the junction left unmatched. The CDR3 has 13 residues. Germline CDR1 is MNHEY and CDR2 is SVGAGI. In DNA, the CDR3 is TGTGCCAGCAGGGACCAAACAGGGGTCGAGCAGTACGTC. The encoded protein is CASRDQTGVEQYV.

The CDR3 is CASSLWTGAAYGYTF. DNA for the CDR3: TGTGCCAGCAGCTTGTGGACAGGGGCGGCCTATGGCTACACCTTC. This chain links TRBV5-6 with TRBJ1-2, with TRBD1 matching over 9 bases. Germline assignment: CDR1 SGHDT and CDR2 YYEEEE. The junction had 5 bases not matched to a gene; V was cut back by 1 base and J by 4 bases. The CDR3 is made up of 15 amino acids.

The CDR3 nucleotides read TGTGCCAGCAGTCCTTCTCGGAGGGCCATCTATGGCTACACCTTC. Translation gives CASSPSRRAIYGYTF. The chain carries TRBV6-5 and TRBJ1-2; D ambiguous. V shed 5 bases and J shed 4 bases, with 17 bases lying between them. This CDR3 is built from 15 residues. Per germline, CDR1 MNHEY and CDR2 SVGAGI.

V and J are TRBV12-5 and TRBJ2-7, with 15 nucleotides matching TRBD2. The CDR3 loop spans 16 amino acids. V was pared by 4 bases and J by 4 bases, with 5 bases of the junction left unmatched. Germline lookup yields CDR1 LGHNT and CDR2 FRNRAP. CDR3 sequence: CASGSVGTSGGYEQYF. The CDR3 DNA sequence: TGTGCTAGTGGTTCGGTCGGGACTAGCGGGGGGTACGAGCAGTACTTC. Full variable domain (remainder filled in from reference TRBV12-5 and TRBJ2-7): DARVTQTPRHKVTEMGQEVTMRCQPILGHNTVFWYRQTMMQGLELLAYFRNRAPLDDSGMPKDRFSAEMPDATLATLKIQPSEPRDSAVYFCASGSVGTSGGYEQYFGPGTRLTVT.

The chain carries TRBV5-1 and TRBJ2-2, with 8 bases that match TRBD1. The ends lost 4 bases at V and 6 bases at J; junction bases unmatched: 14. Germline loops: CDR1 SGHRS, CDR2 YFSETQ. The CDR3 is made up of 17 amino acids. The CDR3 DNA reads TGCGCCAGCAGCCCCTCACCGGGACAGGTGACCGCCGGGGAGCTGTTTTTT. Translated: CASSPSPGQVTAGELFF.

The chain is built from TRBV5-1 and TRBJ2-5; possible D gene TRBD1, 5 bases. V was pared by 5 bases and J by 2 bases, with 13 bases between. The CDR3 totals 14 residues. Germline V gene lookup returns CDR1 SGHRS and CDR2 YFSETQ. The CDR3 here is CASSYQGRQETQYF. The CDR3 nucleotides are TGCGCCAGCAGTTACCAGGGTAGGCAAGAGACCCAGTACTTC.

This rearrangement joins TRBV10-3 to TRBJ1-5; possible D gene TRBD1, 5 bases. The germline CDR1 and CDR2 sequences are ENHRY and SYGVKD. The CDR3 is made up of 14 amino acids. Trimming took 6 bases from V and 2 from J, leaving 11 bases between them. CDR3 sequence: CAISAGIGNQPQHF. The CDR3 DNA is TGTGCCATCAGCGCAGGGATAGGCAATCAGCCCCAGCATTTT.

The rearrangement joins TRBV9 to TRBJ2-1, with D hard to call. CDR3 length equals 15 residues. V lost 0 bases and J 0 bases, leaving 7 bases between the germline ends. In germline, CDR1 is SGDLS, CDR2 YYNGEE. CDR3 in DNA: TGTGCCAGCAGCGTAGCCGGCGGCTCCTACAATGAGCAGTTCTTC. Encoded protein: CASSVAGGSYNEQFF.

The chain carries TRBV3-1 (or the pseudogene TRBV3-2) and TRBJ1-2, with D possibly being TRBD1 (5 bases). This CDR3 is 14 amino acids long. V was shortened by 4 bases and J by 4 bases, with 13 bases between the two germline ends. Germline CDR1 and CDR2: LGHDT and YNNKEL (reference sequence). CDR3: CASSPAQGAYGYTF. The CDR3 DNA sequence: TGTGCCAGCAGCCCAGCTCAGGGCGCCTATGGCTACACCTTC.

This chain joins TRBV7-3 and TRBJ1-2; D unresolved. CDR1 and CDR2 from the germline V gene are SGHTA and FQGTGA. V lost 4 bases to trimming and J lost 6 bases, with 9 bases between them. The CDR3 has 12 residues. The CDR3 loop is CASSSNGDGYTF. Written as DNA, the CDR3 is TGTGCCAGCAGCTCCAACGGGGATGGCTACACCTTC.

The V gene is TRBV29-1, the J gene TRBJ1-5; no clear D. There are 13 residues in the CDR3. With 4 bases removed from V and 3 bases from J, the gap between germline ends came to 10 bases. CDR1 and CDR2 (germline): SQVTM, ANQGSEA. CDR3 sequence reads: CSVGQTPNQPQHF. CDR3 bases: TGCAGCGTTGGGCAGACTCCCAATCAGCCCCAGCATTTT.

Concerning this clone itself: Other DNA sequences in this specimen translate into the identical CDR3. J is TRBJ1-4 and V is TRBV5-1; 8 bases fit TRBD1. CDR1 SGHRS and CDR2 YFSETQ come from the germline V gene. V shed 2 bases and J 8 bases; nucleotides not matched to a gene: 5. The CDR3 spans 14 residues. CDR3: CASSFGQGGEKLFF. CDR3 DNA sequence: TGCGCCAGCAGCTTCGGACAGGGTGGAGAAAAACTGTTTTTT. The full variable domain, its missing parts supplied by reference TRBV5-1 and TRBJ1-4, is KAGVTQTPRYLIKTRGQQVTLSCSPISGHRSVSWYQQTPGQGLQFLFEYFSETQRNKGNFPGRFSGRQFSNSRSEMNVSTLELGDSALYLCASSFGQGGEKLFFGSGTQLSVL.

The chain combines TRBV5-1 with TRBJ2-5; 8 positions match TRBD2. V shed 4 bases, J shed 2 bases, and the junction held 10 bases outside the gene matches. Germline V CDR1 and CDR2: SGHRS, YFSETQ. CDR3 size: 16 residues. Here the CDR3 DNA reads TGCGCCAGCAGCCCGCCTAGCGGGCCCCGACAAGAGACCCAGTACTTC. Its translation: CASSPPSGPRQETQYF.

V is TRBV6-5 and J is TRBJ2-1; 9 nucleotides line up with TRBD2. This CDR3 is 16 amino acids long. Trimming took 2 bases from V and 5 from J; bases not matched to a gene: 7. From germline, CDR1 is MNHEY and CDR2 SVGAGI. The CDR3 region has the DNA TGTGCCAGCAGTTACCAGGGACTAGCTAGGGACAATGAGCAGTTCTTC. Its translation: CASSYQGLARDNEQFF.

This clone was seen only a few times. The chain couples TRBV18 to TRBJ2-3; 9 bases fit TRBD2. There are 16 residues in the CDR3. J gave up 2 bases and V 2 bases, and 5 bases lay outside the gene matches. Germline-derived CDR1 and CDR2 are KGHSH and LQKENI. The CDR3 nucleotides are TGTGCCAGCTCACCAATCGCTAGCGGGACCACAGATACGCAGTATTTT. It translates to CASSPIASGTTDTQYF.

The chain couples TRBV30 to TRBJ2-7; maybe TRBD2 (5 bases). The CDR3 is 12 amino acids. Trimming pared 0 bases from V and 4 bases from J, leaving 7 bases between. Germline V gives CDR1 GTSNPN, CDR2 SVGIG (reference sequence). CDR3 bases: TGTGCCTGGAGTGTAAGCGGTTACGAGCAGTACTTC. Its protein is CAWSVSGYEQYF.

This chain uses TRBV4-1 with TRBJ1-2; 7 nucleotides align to TRBD1. J lost 4 bases, V lost 3 bases, and 2 bases had no gene match. In germline, CDR1 is MGHRA, CDR2 YSYEKL. There are 13 residues in the CDR3. CDR3 residues: CASSQTGSYGYTF. Here the CDR3 DNA reads TGCGCCAGCAGCCAGACAGGGAGCTATGGCTACACCTTC.

This chain links TRBV3-1 (or the pseudogene TRBV3-2) with TRBJ1-3; D perhaps matches TRBD1 (5 bases). Germline V gives CDR1 LGHDT, CDR2 YNNKEL (reference sequence). This CDR3 has 16 amino acids. Trimming took 1 base from V and 4 from J, leaving 14 bases between them. The CDR3 DNA reads as TGTGCCAGCAGCCAAGTCCTCCAGGGATCAGGAAACACCATATATTTT. It is translated as CASSQVLQGSGNTIYF.

The rearrangement links TRBV7-9 to TRBJ1-3; D unclear. The germline V gene has CDR1 SEHNR and CDR2 FQNEAQ (reference sequence). CDR3 length: 14 amino acids. V was shortened by 7 bases and J by 4 bases, with 14 bases between the two germline ends. As DNA, the CDR3 is TGTGCCAGCAACGACTTATCAGCGGGAAACACCATATATTTT. Amino acids: CASNDLSAGNTIYF.

The chain carries TRBV19 and TRBJ1-4; D not resolved. V was cut by 3 bases and J by 4 bases, with 18 bases left in between. The CDR3 loop spans 17 amino acids. Germline loops: CDR1 LNHDA, CDR2 SQIVND (reference sequence). The CDR3, as DNA: TGTGCCAGTAGTATCACCCCCTCTGAAAACAATAATGAAAAACTGTTTTTT. Its translation: CASSITPSENNNEKLFF. Full variable domain (missing parts from reference TRBV19 and TRBJ1-4): DGGITQSPKYLFRKEGQNVTLSCEQNLNHDAMYWYRQDPGQGLRLIYYSQIVNDFQKGDIAEGYSVSREKKESFPLTVTSAQKNPTAFYLCASSITPSENNNEKLFFGSGTQLSVL.